This T cell receptor beta chain was retrieved from a study of PD-1 blockade in classical Hodgkin lymphoma. Study-level results: Any patient who commenced nivolumab under 1 year after ASCT was excluded. TCR diversity at baseline was reported to be reduced in newly diagnosed patients relative to healthy donors.

On this clone: As yet, its antigen is unknown.

Documented time point: cycle 4 day 1 (C4D1), after six to seven weeks of nivolumab. Relapse after autologous stem cell transplantation occurred in every patient, and brentuximab vedotin exposure varied. Germline values: CDR1 LNHDA, CDR2 SQIVND (reference sequence). V dropped 6 bases and J dropped 2 bases, with 17 bases sitting between them. The CDR3 length is 16 residues. Sequenced by immunoSEQ multiplex PCR; TCRdb stores in-frame clones only, minus some. The sample lists around 4,200 clones; under 80% were seen once. This sequence was found in a human donor with classical Hodgkin lymphoma. This specimen was peripheral blood mononuclear cells (PBMCs), taken before the fourth cycle of nivolumab. The chain combines TRBV19 with TRBJ1-5; the D gene is possibly TRBD1 (5 bases). CDR3 sequence (DNA): TGTGCCAGTAGCAGAGATGGGGGGGAGGGCAATCAGCCCCAGCATTTT. Protein: CASSRDGGEGNQPQHF. Complete variable domain (other parts from reference TRBV19 and TRBJ1-5): DGGITQSPKYLFRKEGQNVTLSCEQNLNHDAMYWYRQDPGQGLRLIYYSQIVNDFQKGDIAEGYSVSREKKESFPLTVTSAQKNPTAFYLCASSRDGGEGNQPQHFGDGTRLSIL.